The 8 T cell receptor beta chains below all came from one sample that was sequenced in a study of sequential checkpoint blockade in melanoma. Generated by immunoSEQ multiplex PCR, the TCRdb table keeps only in-frame clones and is missing some. The table lists roughly 5,000 clones, approximately 20% of them singletons, with over 8% in the top ten. Sample treatment: randomized to nivolumab then ipilimumab (arm A) or the reverse (arm B). Material: tumor tissue (inferred from file names), obtained from a patient given nivolumab and ipilimumab in sequence. Receptor source: a human donor with melanoma.

The chain couples TRBV11-3 to TRBJ2-7, with D perhaps being TRBD1 or TRBD2 (6 bases each). V was shortened by 0 bases and J by 5 bases, with 17 bases between the two germline ends. Germline CDR1 reads SGHNT; CDR2 reads YENEEA. This CDR3 has 16 amino acids. CDR3: CASSLERGPVPDEQYF. For the CDR3, the DNA is TGTGCCAGCAGCTTAGAACGGGGGCCGGTCCCCGACGAGCAGTACTTC.

This clone was seen a handful of times. The rearrangement uses TRBV6-8 and TRBJ2-7; D tentatively fits TRBD1 or TRBD2 (6 bases each). V shed 5 bases and J shed 7 bases, with 21 bases lying between them. Per the germline V gene, CDR1 is MNHGY and CDR2 is SAAAGT. The CDR3 loop spans 15 amino acids. The CDR3 loop is CASSPNTGRLWEQYF. The DNA for the CDR3 is TGTGCCAGCAGTCCGAATACAGGGAGGCTTTGGGAGCAGTACTTC.

This clone was counted a few times. This chain joins TRBV14 and TRBJ1-1; possibly TRBD1 for D (5 bases). V was shortened by 1 base and J by 4 bases, with 10 bases between the two germline ends. Germline loops: CDR1 SGHDN, CDR2 FVKESK. The CDR3 runs to 14 residues. The chain's CDR3 is CASSQALGGTEAFF. In nucleotides, the CDR3 is TGTGCCAGCAGCCAAGCCTTGGGGGGCACTGAAGCTTTCTTT.

In nucleotides, the CDR3 is TGTGCCAGCAGGGGAAGAAATCAGCCCCAGCATTTT. It yields the protein CASRGRNQPQHF. This sequence joins TRBV28 and TRBJ1-5; no reliable D call. The CDR3 consists of 12 residues. The germline V and J ends were trimmed by 6 bases and 4 bases, with 7 bases remaining between them. The germline V gene encodes CDR1 MDHEN and CDR2 SYDVKM.

This clone was picked up a small number of times. The V and J genes are TRBV6-8 and TRBJ1-3; no reliable D call. CDR1 MNHGY and CDR2 SAAAGT come from the germline V gene. Trimming left V 1 base short and J 4 bases short, with 11 bases between. The CDR3 is made up of 15 amino acids. The CDR3 DNA is TGTGCCAGCAGTTACTTCGTGGCGTCCGGAAACACCATATATTTT. Translation gives CASSYFVASGNTIYF.

The rearrangement uses TRBV15 and TRBJ1-2; D gene uncertain. The V end lost 0 bases, the J end lost 2 bases, and 7 bases lay between the germline ends. CDR3 length: 14 residues. Germline CDR1 LNHNV, CDR2 YYDKDF (reference sequence). The CDR3: CATSRDRQNYGYTF. As DNA, the CDR3 is TGTGCCACCAGCAGAGATCGACAAAACTATGGCTACACCTTC.

At least ten counts were recorded for this clone. The genes are TRBV11-3 and TRBJ1-1; D remains unclear. This CDR3 has 15 residues. Germline values: CDR1 SGHNT, CDR2 YENEEA. V lost 1 base, J lost 5 bases, and 14 bases lay in between. The CDR3 reads CASSLGTAPGTEAFF. In DNA, the CDR3 is TGTGCCAGCAGCTTAGGGACGGCCCCGGGGACTGAAGCTTTCTTT. Using reference TRBV11-3 and TRBJ1-1 for the parts outside the CDR3, the full variable domain is EAGVVQSPRYKIIEKKQPVAFWCNPISGHNTLYWYLQNLGQGPELLIRYENEEAVDDSQLPKDRFSAERLKGVDSTLKIQPAELGDSAVYLCASSLGTAPGTEAFFGQGTRLTVV.

In this sample, this clone is large. This chain connects TRBV9 to TRBJ1-1; D ambiguous. Germline lookup yields CDR1 SGDLS and CDR2 YYNGEE. The V end lost 0 bases, the J end lost 4 bases, and 10 bases lay between the germline ends. The CDR3 covers 14 residues. CDR3 sequence: CASSVGQAGTEAFF. The CDR3 DNA reads as TGTGCCAGCAGCGTAGGGCAGGCGGGCACTGAAGCTTTCTTT.